This T cell receptor (beta chain) came from a study of CD8 T cells in ankylosing spondylitis. Study-level findings and limits: Typical of ankylosing spondylitis blood, it appeared, was a TCR beta motif of eight highly homologous variants.

For TCR beta, libraries came from quantitative 5'-RACE with molecular barcodes. TCRdb processed the 5' RACE reads anew with MiXCR; each CDR3 protein has one entry. The sample gives 350,000 to 450,000 distinct CDR3 sequences, roughly 26% of which show up once; about 1% is in the top ten. Germline V gene lookup returns CDR1 SGHRS and CDR2 YFSETQ. This CDR3 is 13 amino acids long. V was cut by 6 bases and J by 3 bases, with 12 bases left in between. Note on this clonotype: What it binds is unknown.

The chain links TRBV5-1 to TRBJ2-5, with D possibly matching TRBD2 (5 bases). Sequencing was done on a sample of blood, either unsorted or a sorted T cell fraction (not recorded which). The source of this sequence is a male donor with ankylosing spondylitis. CDR3 DNA sequence: TGCGCCAGCAAACAAAGCGGAAAAGAGACCCAGTACTTC. Residues: CASKQSGKETQYF.